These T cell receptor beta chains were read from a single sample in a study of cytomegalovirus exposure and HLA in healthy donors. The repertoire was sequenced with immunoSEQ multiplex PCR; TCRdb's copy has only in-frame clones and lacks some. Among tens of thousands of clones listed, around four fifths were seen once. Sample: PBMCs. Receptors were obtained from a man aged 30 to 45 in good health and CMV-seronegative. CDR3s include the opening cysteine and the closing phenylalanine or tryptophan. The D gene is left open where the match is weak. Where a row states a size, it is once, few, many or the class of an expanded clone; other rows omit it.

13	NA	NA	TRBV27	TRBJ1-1	TGTGCCACCACGGAGTACATGAACACTGAAGCTTTCTTT	CATTEYMNTEAFF
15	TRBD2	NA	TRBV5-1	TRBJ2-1	TGCGCCAGCAGCCTTATAGCGGGAGGGACCGGTGAGCAGTTCTTC	CASSLIAGGTGEQFF
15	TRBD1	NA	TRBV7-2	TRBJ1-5	TGTGCCAGCAGCTCTGCCGGGACAGTCTCCCAGCCCCAGCATTTT	CASSSAGTVSQPQHF
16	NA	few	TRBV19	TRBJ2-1	TGTGCCAGTAGTATTGGTTGGGGACACAAATACAATGAGCAGTTCTTC	CASSIGWGHKYNEQFF
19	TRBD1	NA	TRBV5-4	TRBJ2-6	TGTGCCAGCAGCGCCGGGACAGGGGTTGGTTACTCTGGGGCCAACGTCCTGACTTTC	CASSAGTGVGYSGANVLTF
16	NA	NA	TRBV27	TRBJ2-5	TGTGCCAGCAGTTTATCGAGGACAGCCCATCAAGAGACCCAGTACTTC	CASSLSRTAHQETQYF
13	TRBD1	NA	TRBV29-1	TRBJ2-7	TGCAGCGTTCGATATGACAGGGTGGAAGGTCAGTACTTC	CSVRYDRVEGQYF
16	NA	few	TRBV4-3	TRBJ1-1	TGCGCCAGCAGCCAAGATCTCGAGGGAATCAGGACTGAAGCTTTCTTT	CASSQDLEGIRTEAFF
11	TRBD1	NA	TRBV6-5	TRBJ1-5	TGTGCCAGCGGCACAGGGGGGTTTCAGCATTTT	CASGTGGFQHF
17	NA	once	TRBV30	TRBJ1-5	TGTGCCTGGAGTGTACAGCCGGAGGGTTATAGCAATCAGCCCCAGCATTTT	CAWSVQPEGYSNQPQHF
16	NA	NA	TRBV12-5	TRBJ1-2	TGTGCTAGTGGTTTGGTACTGGGGAACGGGGAGGCTAGCTACACCTTC	CASGLVLGNGEASYTF
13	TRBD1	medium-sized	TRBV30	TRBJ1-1	TGTGCCTGGAGTTCTTCCGGGACAGGGCGAACTTTCTTT	CAWSSSGTGRTFF
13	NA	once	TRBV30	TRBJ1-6	TGTGCCTGGAGTTCCCAGGTTCCTTCACCCCTCCACTTT	CAWSSQVPSPLHF
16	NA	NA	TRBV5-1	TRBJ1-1	TGCGCCAGCAGCTTGGGAGTTGGGGGGATGAACACTGAAGCTTTCTTT	CASSLGVGGMNTEAFF
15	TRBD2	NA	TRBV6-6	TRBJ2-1	TGTGCCAGCGGACTATGGACTAGCGGTAACAATGAGCAGTTCTTC	CASGLWTSGNNEQFF
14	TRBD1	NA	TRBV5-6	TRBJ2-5	TGTGCCAGCAGCTCAGGGGGCGCAGGGGAGACCCAGTACTTC	CASSSGGAGETQYF
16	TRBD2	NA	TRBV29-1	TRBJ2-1	TGCAGCGTGTCCGGGACTAGCGGGAGAAGGTACAATGAGCAGTTCTTC	CSVSGTSGRRYNEQFF
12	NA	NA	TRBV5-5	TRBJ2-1	TGTGCCAGCAGCTTGGTCCTCAATGAGCAGTTCTTC	CASSLVLNEQFF
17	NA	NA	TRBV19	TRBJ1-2	TGTGCCAGTACCCCCCACTTTATGGATAATCGGCGGTATGGCTACACCTTC	CASTPHFMDNRRYGYTF
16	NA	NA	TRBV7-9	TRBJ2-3	TGTGCCAGCAGCCCCGGGACTTCTTCATCCACAGATACGCAGTATTTT	CASSPGTSSSTDTQYF
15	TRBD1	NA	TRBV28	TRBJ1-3	TGTGCCAGCAGTGCCATTGGGACAGCGAGAAACACCATATATTTT	CASSAIGTARNTIYF
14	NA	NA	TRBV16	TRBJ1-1	TGTGCCAGCAGCCAAAGAGCCATGAACACTGAAGCTTTCTTT	CASSQRAMNTEAFF
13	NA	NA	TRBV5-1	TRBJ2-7	TGCGCCAGCAGCTTAGAGGGCAGGGGCGAGCAGTACTTC	CASSLEGRGEQYF
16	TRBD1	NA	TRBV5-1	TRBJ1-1	TGCGCCAGCAGCAAGGGGAAGGGACAGCTGAACACTGAAGCTTTCTTT	CASSKGKGQLNTEAFF
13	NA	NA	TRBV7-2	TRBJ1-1	TGTGCCAGCAGCTTCGGGGGAAAGAATGAAGCTTTCTTT	CASSFGGKNEAFF
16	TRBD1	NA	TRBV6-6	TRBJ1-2	TGTGCCAGCAGTTTGACCGTAGGACAGGCTGGGGAAGGCTACACCTTC	CASSLTVGQAGEGYTF
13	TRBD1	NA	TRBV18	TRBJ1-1	TGTGCCAGCTCTGGGACAGGGGTTACTGAAGCTTTCTTT	CASSGTGVTEAFF
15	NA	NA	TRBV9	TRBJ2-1	TGTGCCAGCAGCGCTTTACCGCGCCGGTTCGATGAGCAGTTCTTC	CASSALPRRFDEQFF
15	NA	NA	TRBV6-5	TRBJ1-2	TGTGCCAGCAGTTACAGCAGGGGTTCGGGGTATGGCTACACCTTC	CASSYSRGSGYGYTF
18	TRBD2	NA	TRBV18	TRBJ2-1	TGTGCCAGCTCAGATCGGGAGGGGCGATGGGAATCCTACAATGAGCAGTTCTTC	CASSDREGRWESYNEQFF
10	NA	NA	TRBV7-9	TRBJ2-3	TGTGCCCTAAGCGGGGATACGCAGTATTTT	CALSGDTQYF
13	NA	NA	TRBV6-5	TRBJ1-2	TGTGCCAGCAGGGCCACAGGGATCTATGGCTACACCTTC	CASRATGIYGYTF
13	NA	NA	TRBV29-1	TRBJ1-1	TGCAGCGTTGAATATCCGGGGTACACTGAAGCTTTCTTT	CSVEYPGYTEAFF
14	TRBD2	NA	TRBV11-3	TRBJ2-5	TGTGCCAGCAGCGGGCGGGAGTGGCAAGAGACCCAGTACTTC	CASSGREWQETQYF
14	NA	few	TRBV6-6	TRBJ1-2	TGTGCCAGCAGTTACTCGGGACAAGTCTATGGCTACACCTTC	CASSYSGQVYGYTF
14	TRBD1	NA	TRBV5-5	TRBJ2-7	TGTGCCAGCAGCTTGGCCGGGACAGATAGCGAGCAGTACTTC	CASSLAGTDSEQYF
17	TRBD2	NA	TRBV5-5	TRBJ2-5	TGTGCCAGCAGCTCCCAGACTAGCGGGAGGGCCCGAGAGACCCAGTACTTC	CASSSQTSGRARETQYF
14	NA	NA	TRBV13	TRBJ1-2	TGTGCCAGCAGCTTATACGGGACACTCTATGGCTACACCTTC	CASSLYGTLYGYTF
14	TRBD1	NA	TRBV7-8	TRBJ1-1	TGTGCCAGCAGCCCGGACAGGGGATGGACTGAAGCTTTCTTT	CASSPDRGWTEAFF
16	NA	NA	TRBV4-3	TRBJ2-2	TGCGCCAGCAGCCTCCTCGGGGAGACTGGGTCAGGGGAGCTGTTTTTT	CASSLLGETGSGELFF
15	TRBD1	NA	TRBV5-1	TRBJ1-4	TGCGCCAGCAGCCCCGGGACAGGTCGTAATGAAAAACTGTTTTTT	CASSPGTGRNEKLFF
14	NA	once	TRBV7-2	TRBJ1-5	TGTGCCAGCAGCTTAGCACGGAGCAATCAGCCCCAGCATTTT	CASSLARSNQPQHF
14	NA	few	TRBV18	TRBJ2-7	TGTGCCAGCTCCCCAACTCGAGTGGGGCGCGAGCAGTACTTC	CASSPTRVGREQYF
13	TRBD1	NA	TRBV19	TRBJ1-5	TGTGCCAGTAGGGGGACAGGGAATCAGCCCCAGCATTTT	CASRGTGNQPQHF
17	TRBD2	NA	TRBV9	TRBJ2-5	TGTGCCAGCAGCGTAGATCTCACTAGCGGCAAACAAGAGACCCAGTACTTC	CASSVDLTSGKQETQYF
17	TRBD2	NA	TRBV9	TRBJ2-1	TGTGCCAGCAGCGTAGCAATGATGGCTAGCGGGAGTTATGAGCAGTTCTTC	CASSVAMMASGSYEQFF
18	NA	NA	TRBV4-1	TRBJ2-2	TGCGCCAGCAGCCAGCGGTACACCTACGACCCGAACACCGGGGAGCTGTTTTTT	CASSQRYTYDPNTGELFF
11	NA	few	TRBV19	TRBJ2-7	TGTGCCAGCCGTCGGGGTCACGAGCAGTACTTC	CASRRGHEQYF
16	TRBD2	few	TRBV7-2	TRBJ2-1	TGTGCCAGCAGCTTACACGGGACTAGCGGGACCAATGAGCAGTTCTTC	CASSLHGTSGTNEQFF
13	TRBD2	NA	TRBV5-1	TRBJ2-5	TGCGCCAGCAGCTCGGGGACTAAAGAGACCCAGTACTTC	CASSSGTKETQYF
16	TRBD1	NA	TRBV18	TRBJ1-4	TGTGCCAGCTCACCGAGGCATGTACAGGGGGATGAAAAACTGTTTTTT	CASSPRHVQGDEKLFF
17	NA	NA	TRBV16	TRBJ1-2	TGTGCCAGCAGCCAATCCCCCGACAGTTTTGGGGACTATGGCTACACCTTC	CASSQSPDSFGDYGYTF
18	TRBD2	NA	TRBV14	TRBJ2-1	TGTGCCAGCAGGGGACTAGCGGGAGGGCCTGATCGGTACAATGAGCAGTTCTTC	CASRGLAGGPDRYNEQFF
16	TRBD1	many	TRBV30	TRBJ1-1	TGTGCCTGGAGTTCTGAGCTAGGGACAGGGAAGACTGAAGCTTTCTTT	CAWSSELGTGKTEAFF
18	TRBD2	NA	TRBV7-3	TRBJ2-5	TGTGCCAGCAGCTTATGGCTAGCGGGAGGGGGAAACGGCGAGACCCAGTACTTC	CASSLWLAGGGNGETQYF
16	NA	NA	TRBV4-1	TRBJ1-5	TGCGCCAGCAGCCAAGTTTCCTTCCGGGGTCCCCAGCCCCAGCATTTT	CASSQVSFRGPQPQHF
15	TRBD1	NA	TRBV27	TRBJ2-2	TGTGCCAGCAGTGTCCAGGGGGCGGACACCGGGGAGCTGTTTTTT	CASSVQGADTGELFF
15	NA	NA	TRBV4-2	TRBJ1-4	TGTGCCAGCAGCCAGGTCGAGGTGACTAATGAAAAACTGTTTTTT	CASSQVEVTNEKLFF
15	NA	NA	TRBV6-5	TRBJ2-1	TGTGCCAGCAGCTATGTGCTAAGCTCCTACAATGAGCAGTTCTTC	CASSYVLSSYNEQFF
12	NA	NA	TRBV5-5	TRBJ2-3	TGTGCCAGCAGCCCCTACCGAGATACGCAGTATTTT	CASSPYRDTQYF